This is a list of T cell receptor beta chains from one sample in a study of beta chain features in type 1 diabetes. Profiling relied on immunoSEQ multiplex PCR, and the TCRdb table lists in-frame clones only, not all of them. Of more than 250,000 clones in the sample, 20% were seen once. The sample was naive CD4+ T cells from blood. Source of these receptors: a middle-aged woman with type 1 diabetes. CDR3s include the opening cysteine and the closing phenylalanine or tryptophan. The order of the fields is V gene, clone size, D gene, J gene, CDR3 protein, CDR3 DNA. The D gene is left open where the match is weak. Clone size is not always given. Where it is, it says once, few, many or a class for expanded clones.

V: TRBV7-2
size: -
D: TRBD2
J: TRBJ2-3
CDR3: CASSLAASGRGDTQYF
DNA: TGTGCCAGCAGCTTAGCGGCTAGCGGAAGAGGGGATACGCAGTATTTT

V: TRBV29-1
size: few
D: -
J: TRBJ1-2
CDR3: CSVEVRPNYGYTF
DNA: TGCAGCGTTGAGGTCAGGCCTAACTATGGCTACACCTTC

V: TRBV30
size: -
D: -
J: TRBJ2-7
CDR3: CAWKPAGRSYEQYF
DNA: TGTGCCTGGAAGCCCGCAGGCCGCTCCTACGAGCAGTACTTC

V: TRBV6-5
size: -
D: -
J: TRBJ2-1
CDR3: CASSLYNEQFF
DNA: TGTGCCAGCAGCCTGTACAATGAGCAGTTCTTC

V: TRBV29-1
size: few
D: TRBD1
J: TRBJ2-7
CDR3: CSGSRGQGLSYEQYF
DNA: TGCAGCGGGTCCCGCGGACAGGGCCTTTCCTACGAGCAGTACTTC

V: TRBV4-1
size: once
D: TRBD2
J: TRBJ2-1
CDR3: CASSQRGGREAYNEQFF
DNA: TGCGCCAGCAGCCAGCGGGGCGGGAGAGAGGCCTACAATGAGCAGTTCTTC

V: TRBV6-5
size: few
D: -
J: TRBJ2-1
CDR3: CASSYSPSLIYNEQFF
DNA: TGTGCCAGCAGTTACTCGCCTAGCCTGATCTACAATGAGCAGTTCTTC

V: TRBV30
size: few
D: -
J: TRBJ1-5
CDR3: CAWSVSGEHQPQHF
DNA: TGTGCCTGGAGTGTATCGGGGGAACATCAGCCCCAGCATTTT

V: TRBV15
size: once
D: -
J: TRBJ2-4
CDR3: CATSRDSPASAARRNIQYF
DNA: TGTGCCACCAGCAGAGATAGCCCTGCTAGCGCTGCGCGTAGGAACATTCAGTACTTC

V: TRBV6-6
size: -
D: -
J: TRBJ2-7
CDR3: CASSYNGYEQYF
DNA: TGTGCCAGCAGTTACAACGGCTACGAGCAGTACTTC

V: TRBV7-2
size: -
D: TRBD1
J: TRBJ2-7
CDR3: CASSSFGTGGKTYEQYF
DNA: TGTGCCAGCAGCTCCTTTGGGACAGGTGGAAAAACCTACGAGCAGTACTTC

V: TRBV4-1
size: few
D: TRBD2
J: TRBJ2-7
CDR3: CASSRGLAGEYEQYF
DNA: TGCGCCAGCAGCCGGGGACTAGCGGGAGAGTACGAGCAGTACTTC

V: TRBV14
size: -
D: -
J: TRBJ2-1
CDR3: CASSQQLEGQFF
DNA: TGTGCCAGCAGCCAGCAACTCGAGGGGCAGTTCTTC

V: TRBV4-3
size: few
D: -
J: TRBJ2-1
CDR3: CASSQEGGRGEQFF
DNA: TGCGCCAGCAGCCAAGAGGGTGGGCGGGGCGAGCAGTTCTTC

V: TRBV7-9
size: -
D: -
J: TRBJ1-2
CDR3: CASSLADSPNYGYTF
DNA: TGTGCCAGCAGCTTAGCGGACAGCCCTAACTATGGCTACACCTTC

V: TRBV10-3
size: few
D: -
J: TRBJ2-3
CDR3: CAISVGLPTDTQYF
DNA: TGTGCCATCAGTGTGGGGCTCCCCACAGATACGCAGTATTTT

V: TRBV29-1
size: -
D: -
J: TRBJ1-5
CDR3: CSVVSPSGDQPQHF
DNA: TGCAGCGTTGTGAGTCCCTCGGGGGATCAGCCCCAGCATTTT

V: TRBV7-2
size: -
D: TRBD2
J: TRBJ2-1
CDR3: CASSTGTSGRIVFF
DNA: TGTGCCAGCAGCACCGGGACTAGCGGGAGGATTGTGTTCTTC

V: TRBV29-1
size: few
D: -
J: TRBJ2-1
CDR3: CSVEVQVYNEQFF
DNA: TGCAGCGTTGAAGTCCAGGTTTACAATGAGCAGTTCTTC

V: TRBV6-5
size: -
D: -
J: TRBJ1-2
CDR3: CASSPGTRYTF
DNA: TGTGCCAGCAGCCCCGGGACACGCTACACCTTC

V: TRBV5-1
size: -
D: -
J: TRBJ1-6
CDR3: CASTLPVGDGNNSPLHF
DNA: TGCGCCAGCACCTTACCCGTGGGCGATGGAAATAATTCACCCCTCCACTTT

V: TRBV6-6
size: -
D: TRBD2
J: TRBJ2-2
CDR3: CASSYSGGADTGELFF
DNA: TGTGCCAGCAGTTACTCGGGAGGGGCCGACACCGGGGAGCTGTTTTTT

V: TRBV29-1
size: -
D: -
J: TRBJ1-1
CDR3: CSSLLWGGTEAFF
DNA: TGCAGCTCCCTTTTATGGGGGGGGACTGAAGCTTTCTTT

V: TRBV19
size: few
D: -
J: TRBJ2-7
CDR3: CASSIRDSSYEQYF
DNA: TGTGCCAGTAGTATTCGAGACAGCTCCTACGAGCAGTACTTC

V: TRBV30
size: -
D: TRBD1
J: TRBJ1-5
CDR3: CAWGGQVGNQPQHF
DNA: TGTGCCTGGGGGGGACAGGTGGGCAATCAGCCCCAGCATTTT

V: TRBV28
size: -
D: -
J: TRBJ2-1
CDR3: CASPPRTGQNNEQFF
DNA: TGTGCCAGCCCCCCCAGGACGGGACAAAACAATGAGCAGTTCTTC

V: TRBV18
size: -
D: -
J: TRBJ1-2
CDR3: CASSTQGTGGVEDGYTF
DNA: TGTGCCAGCTCGACCCAGGGGACGGGGGGAGTGGAGGATGGCTACACCTTC

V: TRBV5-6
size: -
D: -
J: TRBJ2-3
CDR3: CASSSPRGPDTQYF
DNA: TGTGCCAGCAGCAGTCCCAGGGGACCAGATACGCAGTATTTT

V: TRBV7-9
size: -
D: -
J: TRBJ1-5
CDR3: CASSPQEGGNQPQHF
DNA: TGTGCCAGCAGCCCCCAGGAGGGTGGCAATCAGCCCCAGCATTTT

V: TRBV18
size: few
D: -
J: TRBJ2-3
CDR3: CASSVWLDRTDTQYF
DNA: TGTGCCAGCTCAGTCTGGCTAGACCGCACAGATACGCAGTATTTT

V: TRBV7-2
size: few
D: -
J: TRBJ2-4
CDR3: CASSTRRTGDIQYF
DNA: TGTGCCAGCAGCACCCGACGGACCGGGGACATTCAGTACTTC

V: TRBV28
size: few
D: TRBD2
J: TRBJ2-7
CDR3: CASSSSSGGVYEQYF
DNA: TGTGCCAGCAGTTCTTCTAGCGGGGGAGTCTACGAGCAGTACTTC

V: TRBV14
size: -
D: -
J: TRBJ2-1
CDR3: CASSQDTGGPEWFF
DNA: TGTGCCAGCAGCCAAGATACAGGAGGGCCGGAATGGTTCTTC

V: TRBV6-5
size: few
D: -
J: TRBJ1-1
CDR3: CASRQQGRTEAFF
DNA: TGTGCCAGCAGGCAACAGGGACGGACTGAAGCTTTCTTT

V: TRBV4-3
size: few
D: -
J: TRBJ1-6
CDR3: CASSQDLGVRNSPLHF
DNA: TGCGCCAGCAGCCAAGATCTAGGGGTGAGGAATTCACCCCTCCACTTT

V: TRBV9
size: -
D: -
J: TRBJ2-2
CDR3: CASSVYSILNTGELFF
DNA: TGTGCCAGCAGCGTTTACAGCATTCTGAACACCGGGGAGCTGTTTTTT

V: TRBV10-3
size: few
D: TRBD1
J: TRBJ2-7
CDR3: CAISESTGRGEQYF
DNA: TGTGCCATCAGTGAGTCGACAGGGAGAGGCGAGCAGTACTTC

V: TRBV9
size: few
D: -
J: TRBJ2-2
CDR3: CASSVAPGNTGELFF
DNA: TGTGCCAGCAGCGTAGCCCCGGGGAACACCGGGGAGCTGTTTTTT

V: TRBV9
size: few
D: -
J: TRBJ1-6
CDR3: CASSVVGVGDNSPLHF
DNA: TGTGCCAGCAGCGTAGTGGGAGTGGGCGATAATTCACCCCTCCACTTT

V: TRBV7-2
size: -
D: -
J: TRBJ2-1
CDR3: CASSWRGNEQFF
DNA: TGTGCCAGCAGCTGGAGGGGAAATGAGCAGTTCTTC

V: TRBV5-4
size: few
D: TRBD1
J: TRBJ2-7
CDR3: CASRTVRQGITYEQYF
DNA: TGTGCCAGCAGAACAGTGAGACAGGGGATTACCTACGAGCAGTACTTC

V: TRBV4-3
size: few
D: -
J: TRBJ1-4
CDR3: CASSQVPGLKEKLFF
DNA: TGCGCCAGCAGCCAAGTTCCAGGCCTTAAGGAAAAACTGTTTTTT